This T cell receptor (beta chain) was sequenced in a study of blood T cell repertoires in COVID-19. The wider study: Acute and convalescent COVID-19 specimens originated in the United States, Italy and Spain. PBMCs, B-cell-depleted T cells, or T cells were the source of the cDNA or gDNA that made up the material.

J lost 2 bases, V lost 2 bases, and 9 bases had no gene match. The germline gives CDR1 MRHNA, CDR2 SNTAGT. The CDR3 contains 16 residues. Original handling: For nucleated cells, counts were estimated from reference gene primer amplification. Profiled with immunoSEQ multiplex PCR; TCRdb holds only in-frame clones, not every one. V and J calls and clone size are given by that table; D and trimming were obtained from the DNA. The sample includes roughly 150,000 clones, around four fifths seen only once; the top ten take 6.5% to 9%. Seattle's cohort entered during active infection and was followed longitudinally.

Sequencing was done on a sample of peripheral blood. V gene TRBV6-4 combines with J gene TRBJ2-7; 7 positions agree with TRBD1. This clonotype originated in a woman aged 80 or older with COVID-19, enrolled during active disease. The CDR3 loop is CASSDPEGQLTYEQYF. The CDR3 DNA sequence: TGTGCCAGCAGTGACCCTGAGGGACAGCTCACCTACGAGCAGTACTTC.